One and the same sample provided the 20 T cell receptor beta chains below, sequenced in a study of human T cells and chemical hapten exposure. Noted time point: pre-sensitization, week 0. Noted treatment: therapeutic diphenylcyclopropenone sensitization with weekly scalp DPC. Before extraction, the whole blood was not fractionated, and total RNA was taken from it. TCRdb itself ran the RACE reads through MiXCR, one entry per CDR3 protein. The sample shows roughly 34,000 distinct CDR3 sequences, about 9.4% of them seen only once. The specimen comprised whole blood, sampled in connection with sensitization to the hapten diphenylcyclopropenone (DPC). These receptors came from a man in his fifties or sixties with alopecia areata. Some clones in this sample may be carry-over from other donors' samples.

This clonotype was recorded at least ten times. V and J are TRBV10-2 and TRBJ1-1, with D perhaps TRBD1 (5 bases). The V end was cut by 6 bases, the J end by 4 bases, with 18 bases between. The CDR3 covers 15 residues. CDR1 is WSHSY, CDR2 SAAADI, per germline. The DNA of the CDR3 is TGCGCCAGCAGCGCGCAGGAGGCGCAGGGCACTGAAGCTTTCTTT. Residues: CASSAQEAQGTEAFF.

Regarding this clonotype: This may come from a read error, since a much larger clone is one base off. The chain employs TRBV7-8 and TRBJ1-5; 8 bases agree with TRBD1. The J call may not be correct, given that the DNA end is closer to TRBJ2-3. Germline CDR1 SGHVS, CDR2 FQNEAQ. This CDR3 is 15 amino acids long. The CDR3 nucleotides read TGTGCCAGCAGCCTCGGACAGGGAAGCAATCAGCCCCAGTATTTT. Protein product: CASSLGQGSNQPQYF.

The chain has TRBV11-1 and TRBJ2-2, with 9 positions matching TRBD2. V lost 3 bases to trimming and J lost 2 bases; unmatched junction nucleotides: 1. CDR1 and CDR2 from the germline V gene are SGHAT and FQDESV (reference sequence). The CDR3 extends over 15 amino acids. The CDR3 DNA is TGTGCCAGCAGCTTGACTAGCGGAAACACCGGGGAGCTGTTTTTT. It translates to CASSLTSGNTGELFF.

This clonotype was counted between two and nine times. V gene TRBV7-2 combines with J gene TRBJ1-2; D is possibly TRBD1 (5 bases). Germline V gene lookup returns CDR1 SGHTA and CDR2 FQGNSA. Between the trimmed V and J ends, which lost 1 base and 1 base, there was a span of 10 bases. CDR3 length: 15 residues. CDR3 region: CASSLDPGINYGYTF. Here the CDR3 DNA reads TGTGCCAGCAGCTTAGACCCAGGGATTAACTATGGCTACACCTTC.

Points on this clonotype: One base away lies a much larger clone, so this may be a sequencing read error. The CDR3 reads CVWSVWPGTREQYF. Here the CDR3 DNA reads TGTGTCTGGAGTGTATGGCCGGGCACGCGCGAGCAGTACTTC. This chain connects TRBV30 to TRBJ2-7; D unclear. Germline loops: CDR1 GTSNPN, CDR2 SVGIG (reference sequence). The CDR3 consists of 14 residues.

This clonotype was recorded many times. The chain employs TRBV7-2 and TRBJ2-7, with D unclear. The V end lost 1 base, the J end lost 2 bases, and 9 bases lay between the germline ends. From germline, CDR1 is SGHTA and CDR2 FQGNSA. The CDR3 is 14 amino acids. CDR3 in amino acids: CASSLVTGTYEQYF. CDR3 nucleotide sequence: TGTGCCAGCAGCTTAGTGACGGGTACCTACGAGCAGTACTTC.

This clonotype turned up a few times. The chain carries TRBV6-2 or TRBV6-3 and TRBJ1-1, with no clear D. The CDR3 runs to 14 residues. From germline, CDR1 is MNHEY and CDR2 SVGEGT. V was cut by 7 bases and J by 0 bases, with 12 bases left in between. The CDR3 DNA reads TGTGCCAGCACCAGTCCGGGATTGAACACTGAAGCTTTCTTT. Its translation: CASTSPGLNTEAFF.

This clonotype was counted a few times. The chain carries TRBV27 and TRBJ1-5; D may be TRBD1 (5 bases). The CDR3 covers 13 residues. Germline CDR1 and CDR2: MNHEY and SMNVEV (reference sequence). V lost 8 bases to trimming and J lost 0 bases, with 8 bases between them. DNA for the CDR3: TGTGCCAGCGGGGGGTATAGCAATCAGCCCCAGCATTTT. Translation gives CASGGYSNQPQHF.

This clonotype occurred many times. The gene calls are TRBV19 and TRBJ2-1; D is possibly TRBD2 (7 bases). Germline CDR1 LNHDA, CDR2 SQIVND (reference sequence). Trimming shortened V by 5 bases and J by 7 bases, and 15 bases separated the two germline ends. The CDR3 sequence is 14 residues long. This CDR3 is CASSRRGGLNEQFF. The CDR3 DNA is TGTGCCAGTAGTCGCCGCGGGGGCCTGAATGAGCAGTTCTTC.

This clonotype was detected a few times. V is TRBV20-1 and J is TRBJ2-2; no definite D call. The CDR3 sequence is 13 residues long. Germline V gene lookup returns CDR1 DFQATT and CDR2 SNEGSKA (reference sequence). V lost 6 bases, J lost 0 bases, and 8 bases lay in between. This CDR3 reads CSAPGPNTGELFF. The CDR3 region has the DNA TGCAGTGCCCCGGGCCCGAACACCGGGGAGCTGTTTTTT.

The rearrangement joins TRBV5-6 to TRBJ2-5, with 8 bases fitting TRBD1. There are 15 residues in the CDR3. V gave up 0 bases and J gave up 5 bases; unmatched junction bases: 6. CDR1 is SGHDT and CDR2 is YYEEEE in the germline V gene. CDR3 in amino acids: CASSLAQGAGETQYF. The CDR3 DNA reads as TGTGCCAGCAGCTTGGCTCAGGGGGCCGGGGAGACCCAGTACTTC.

This clonotype was seen many times. Here the CDR3 DNA reads TGTGCCAGCTCACCCGGGACAGGGGTCAATGAGCAGTTCTTC. Its protein is CASSPGTGVNEQFF. V usage is TRBV18 and J usage is TRBJ2-1; 10 positions match TRBD1. V dropped 3 bases and J dropped 6; count of bases not matched to a gene: 2. CDR3 size: 14 residues. Germline V lookup: CDR1 KGHSH, CDR2 LQKENI.

This clonotype was seen repeatedly, ten times or more. This chain uses TRBV12-3 or TRBV12-4 with TRBJ1-3; possibly TRBD1 for D (5 bases). CDR3 size: 14 residues. V lost 3 bases, J lost 4 bases, and 10 bases lay in between. CDR3: CASSFMGLGNTIYF. The CDR3 coding sequence is TGTGCCAGCAGTTTCATGGGGCTCGGAAACACCATATATTTT.

The V gene is TRBV20-1, the J gene TRBJ2-1; 15 bases agree with TRBD2. Losses at the gene ends were 6 bases for V and 6 bases for J; bases not matched to a gene: 9. The CDR3 length is 16 residues. Per the germline V gene, CDR1 is DFQATT and CDR2 is SNEGSKA (reference sequence). The CDR3 protein is CSASGLAGGPLNEQFF. The DNA of the CDR3 is TGCAGTGCCTCCGGACTAGCGGGAGGGCCCCTCAATGAGCAGTTCTTC.

The sample holds many counts of this clonotype. The chain joins TRBV5-1 to TRBJ2-2; no firm D call. Germline V gene lookup returns CDR1 SGHRS and CDR2 YFSETQ. With 4 bases removed from V and 0 bases from J, the gap between germline ends came to 7 bases. The CDR3 has 14 residues. The CDR3 spells CASSRLPNTGELFF. CDR3 DNA: TGCGCCAGCAGCCGTTTACCGAACACCGGGGAGCTGTTTTTT.

This clonotype was seen at least ten times. The CDR3 region has the DNA TGTGCCAGCAGCAGGCTGGCGGGGGAAGAGACCCAGTACTTC. It codes for CASSRLAGEETQYF. This chain connects TRBV12-3 or TRBV12-4 to TRBJ2-5; TRBD2 agrees at 7 bases. The CDR3 covers 14 residues. After removal of 6 bases from V and 3 bases from J, the junction contained 7 bases not matched to a gene.

This clonotype was seen more than once but under ten times. CDR3 sequence: CATSEQGGGTDTQYF. Here the CDR3 DNA reads TGTGCCACCAGTGAACAGGGTGGGGGCACAGATACGCAGTATTTT. The genes are TRBV24-1 and TRBJ2-3; TRBD1 might be the D (6 bases). Trimming took off 4 bases at V and 1 base at J, with 11 bases between the two ends. Germline values: CDR1 KGHDR, CDR2 SFDVKD. The CDR3 sequence is 15 residues long.

This clonotype was detected many times. The CDR3 nucleotides are TGCAGCGTTGAAGTGGACAGGAGCTCCTACAATGAGCAGTTCTTC. Its translation: CSVEVDRSSYNEQFF. The chain couples TRBV29-1 to TRBJ2-1, with 7 bases matching TRBD1. The V gene end was trimmed by 1 base and the J gene end by 0 bases; junction bases not matched to a gene: 3. CDR1 SQVTM and CDR2 ANQGSEA come from the germline V gene. CDR3 length: 15 residues.

V and J are TRBV7-2 and TRBJ2-6; D is ambiguous. V lost 7 bases and J 2 bases, leaving 6 bases between the germline ends. Germline V lookup: CDR1 SGHTA, CDR2 FQGNSA. CDR3 length: 13 amino acids. The CDR3 reads CASKDAGANVLTF. Here the CDR3 DNA reads TGTGCCAGCAAGGACGCTGGGGCCAACGTCCTGACTTTC.

In its sample, this clonotype was seen many times. V is TRBV29-1 and J is TRBJ2-4, with TRBD1 identical over 9 bases. J was trimmed by 2 bases and V by 4 bases; bases with no gene match: 6. Germline CDR1 is SQVTM and CDR2 is ANQGSEA. The CDR3 spans 15 residues. CDR3 sequence: CSVVGDRVTKNIQYF. In DNA form, the CDR3 reads TGCAGCGTTGTAGGGGACAGGGTGACCAAAAACATTCAGTACTTC.